This T cell receptor (beta chain) was sequenced during a study of CD8+CD57+ T cells in acquired aplastic anemia. Germline-derived CDR1 and CDR2 are SGHVS and FQNEAQ. The CDR3 runs 14 residues. The use of genomic DNA as template underpinned the TCR beta VDJ and CDR3 profiling. TCRdb fed the reads into MiXCR, producing one record per CDR3 protein. The sample holds approximately 250,000 distinct CDR3 sequences, less than 85% seen once. Of note for this clonotype: Its ends do not fully match the called genes, so a read error is possible.

The authors sequenced patients whose flow cytometry had shown CD8+CD57+ cell expansion. When blood sampling took place, the patients had received no therapy. This receptor was identified in a human donor with aplastic anemia. The sample comprised sorted CD4+, CD8+, or CD8+CD57+ T cells (not recorded which) from PBMCs. The chain joins TRBV7-8 to TRBJ2-1; 7 nucleotides match TRBD1. The CDR3 bases are TGTGCCAGCAGCTTTTATCCAGACGGGACAGCGCTTTCCTTC. Amino acids: CASSFYPDGTALSF.